Given below is one T cell receptor beta chain in context. The entry originates in a study of T cells in narcolepsy. Turning to the study itself: Patients with NT1 or NT2 and healthy control donors were enrolled.

Sequenced by immunoSEQ multiplex PCR; TCRdb stores in-frame clones only, minus some. This table has tens of thousands of clones, about 80% appearing once. The CDR3 is made up of 14 amino acids. Germline assignment: CDR1 LNHDA and CDR2 SQIVND (reference sequence). V was shortened by 5 bases and J by 1 base, with 11 bases between the two germline ends. The source of this sequence is a human donor with narcolepsy. The rearrangement links TRBV19 to TRBJ1-1; perhaps TRBD1 as D (5 bases). The specimen was CD45RA- memory CD4+ T cells from PBMCs. The CDR3 DNA reads TGTGCCAGTAGTGTTGGAGGGGCGAACACTGAAGCTTTCTTT. Its translation is CASSVGGANTEAFF.